This TCR beta chain was observed in a study of cytomegalovirus exposure and HLA in healthy donors. Study conclusions and caveats: A few CMV-associated chains were confirmed in vitro to be specific for CMV antigens. Within a later analysis, the majority of CMV-associated TCR beta chains appeared HLA-restricted.

The PCR employed 60 Vbeta primers together with 13 Jbeta primers. Profiled with immunoSEQ multiplex PCR; TCRdb holds only in-frame clones, not every one. In the table there are 150,000 to 200,000 clones, more than 80% of which are singletons. To note about this clone: Its antigen remains unknown.

The CDR3 length is 13 residues. Germline CDR1 and CDR2: SGHNT and YYREEE (reference sequence). V lost 4 bases, J lost 6 bases, and 12 bases lay in between. The receptor's source is a woman between 18 and 29 years old in good health and CMV-seronegative. Sequenced: PBMCs. The rearrangement links TRBV5-4 to TRBJ2-3, with a weak D call TRBD2 (6 bases). CDR3: CASSPREADTQYF. DNA of the CDR3: TGTGCCAGCAGCCCGAGGGAGGCGGATACGCAGTATTTT.